The source of this T cell receptor beta chain is a study of post-analysis software for immune sequencing data. Overall study: Secondary progressive, relapsing-remitting and progressive-relapsing multiple sclerosis were among the included disease courses. Study findings and constraints: Strong co-clustering by F measure was evident for samples that had been prepared in the same batch. When compared against controls, multiple sclerosis patients showed significantly lower normalized Chao1 diversity. Compared with controls, patients had more of roughly 5 TRBV segments, including TRBV5-6, TRBV5-1 and TRBV20-1.

This CDR3 spans 15 amino acids. Germline V gene data show CDR1 as MNHEY and CDR2 as SMNVEV (reference sequence). The trim removed 10 bases at V and 4 bases at J, leaving 10 bases unmatched. As concerns this clonotype: What it binds is unknown.

Libraries were made from TCR beta cDNA, and they carried unique molecular identifiers. cDNA molecules numbering about 470,000 came from around 0.96 to 9.9 million T cells. TCRdb used MiXCR to reprocess the PCR reads, holding one entry per CDR3 protein. The sample records roughly 800,000 distinct CDR3 sequences, around 50% being singletons. Sequenced material: blood. The sequence derives from a girl between 5 and 17 years old with multiple sclerosis. V is TRBV27 and J is TRBJ2-1, with 10 bases that match TRBD2. The CDR3 coding sequence is TGTGCCACCAATATCCTAGCGGGAGTTTACAATGAGCAGTTCTTC. Encoded protein: CATNILAGVYNEQFF.